Shown below are 18 T cell receptor beta chains from a single sample sequenced in a study of blood T cells in healthy people across ages. The second PCR ran roughly 7 to 12 cycles with a sample-barcoded 5' primer and J-beta primers. Each CDR3 protein is one row after TCRdb ran MiXCR on the 5' RACE reads. The sample carries 700,000 to 900,000 distinct CDR3 sequences, roughly 50% recorded once. Sequencing used blood. These receptors originate from a man older than 75 in good health.

The genes are TRBV20-1 and TRBJ2-1, with D possibly TRBD2 on 6 matching bases. The CDR3 contains 16 residues. V gave up 6 bases and J gave up 3 bases, with 21 bases separating them. The germline gives CDR1 DFQATT, CDR2 SNEGSKA (reference sequence). The CDR3 DNA reads as TGCAGTGCCCAGGTCTCGGGCGGGGTGAACTACAATGAGCAGTTCTTC. Translating it yields CSAQVSGGVNYNEQFF.

This CDR3 is CSARAGAGYHEQYF. The DNA of the CDR3 is TGCAGTGCTAGAGCCGGCGCAGGGTACCACGAGCAGTACTTC. The chain uses TRBV20-1 and TRBJ2-7; perhaps TRBD1 as D (5 bases). The CDR3 spans 14 residues. The V gene's germline CDR1 is DFQATT and CDR2 SNEGSKA (reference sequence). V lost 1 base and J lost 5, with 15 bases in between.

The rearrangement joins TRBV20-1 to TRBJ2-1; 9 bases agree with TRBD2. Germline lookup yields CDR1 DFQATT and CDR2 SNEGSKA (reference sequence). V shed 1 base, J shed 3 bases, and the junction held 4 bases outside the gene matches. There are 15 residues in the CDR3. The CDR3 DNA is TGCAGTGCTAGAGGAGCGGGAGGAATCTACAATGAGCAGTTCTTC. Translation: CSARGAGGIYNEQFF.

This chain uses TRBV20-1 with TRBJ2-1; no clear D. Germline lookup yields CDR1 DFQATT and CDR2 SNEGSKA (reference sequence). The CDR3 is 9 amino acids. Trimming removed 3 bases from V and 10 bases from J, with 4 bases in between. Here the CDR3 DNA reads TGCAGTGCTAGTAACGAGCAGTTCTTC. It translates to CSASNEQFF.

J is TRBJ2-1 and V is TRBV12-3 or TRBV12-4; TRBD1 matches 11 bases. The trim removed 3 bases at V and 9 bases at J, leaving 16 bases unmatched. CDR3 length equals 18 residues. The DNA of the CDR3 is TGTGCCAGCAGTTTGGGGACAGGGGGGGTAGCGGGGTACTTTGAGCAGTTCTTC. This translates into CASSLGTGGVAGYFEQFF.

This sequence joins TRBV5-1 and TRBJ1-6, with TRBD1 matching 7 bases. The CDR3 is 16 residues long. Germline trimming cut 3 bases from V and 9 bases from J; bases unmatched to any gene: 12. Germline-derived CDR1 and CDR2 are SGHRS and YFSETQ. CDR3 sequence reads: CASSSAGTERSSPLHF. For the CDR3, the DNA is TGCGCCAGCAGCTCAGCCGGGACAGAGCGGAGTTCACCCCTCCACTTT.

The rearrangement joins TRBV3-1 to TRBJ2-7; D might be TRBD2 (5 bases). The CDR3 consists of 11 residues. Germline V CDR1 and CDR2: LGHDT, YNNKEL (reference sequence). V was pared by 2 bases and J by 9 bases, with 8 bases between. Here the CDR3 reads CASSQRGGQYF. CDR3 bases: TGTGCCAGCAGCCAAAGAGGAGGGCAGTACTTC.

This chain joins TRBV24-1 and TRBJ2-7; 7 nucleotides align to TRBD1. CDR3 length: 13 residues. The junction had 11 bases not matched to a gene; V was cut back by 7 bases and J by 9 bases. CDR1 KGHDR and CDR2 SFDVKD come from the germline V gene. CDR3: CATSTGTAIGQYF. CDR3 nucleotide sequence: TGTGCCACCAGCACCGGGACAGCCATCGGGCAGTACTTC.

The chain carries TRBV7-9 and TRBJ2-3; D possibly corresponds to TRBD1 (6 bases). CDR1 is SEHNR and CDR2 is FQNEAQ in the germline V gene (reference sequence). CDR3 length equals 14 residues. The V end was cut by 6 bases, the J end by 6 bases, with 16 bases between. CDR3 sequence reads: CASSSTGVSDTQYF. CDR3 in DNA: TGTGCCAGCAGTTCGACAGGCGTCTCCGATACGCAGTATTTT.

This clonotype showed up just a few times. This rearrangement joins TRBV4-2 to TRBJ1-2; D remains unclear. V lost 5 bases to trimming and J lost 8 bases, with 24 bases between them. This CDR3 is 16 amino acids long. Germline loops: CDR1 LGHNA, CDR2 YNFKEQ. The CDR3 spells CASSSRQIVSGGGYTF. The CDR3 DNA follows: TGTGCCAGCAGCTCCCGACAAATTGTATCGGGCGGGGGCTACACCTTC.

This clonotype was seen more than once but under ten times. As DNA, the CDR3 is TGTGCCAGCAGTTTGAGTGGGACGGCTAACTATGGCTACACCTTC. This encodes CASSLSGTANYGYTF. The genes are TRBV27 and TRBJ1-2; D is perhaps TRBD1 (5 bases). The CDR3 extends over 15 amino acids. The ends were cut back, 3 bases at V and 0 bases at J, with 11 bases in the middle. Germline lookup yields CDR1 MNHEY and CDR2 SMNVEV (reference sequence).

This clonotype has a handful of counts. The V gene is TRBV28, the J gene TRBJ2-5; D is unresolved. CDR3 length equals 12 residues. V shed 3 bases and J shed 4 bases, with 6 bases lying between them. Looked up from germline, CDR1 is MDHEN and CDR2 is SYDVKM. CDR3 amino acids: CASSFAGETQYF. The CDR3 DNA reads TGTGCCAGCAGTTTTGCTGGAGAGACCCAGTACTTC.

V and J are TRBV5-1 and TRBJ2-1; tentative D call: TRBD2 (6 bases). The CDR3 contains 13 residues. CDR1 and CDR2 (germline): SGHRS, YFSETQ. The V end lost 4 bases, the J end lost 8 bases, and 13 bases lay between the germline ends. The CDR3 here is CASSHGGGDEQFF. The CDR3 DNA reads as TGCGCCAGCAGCCACGGGGGTGGAGATGAGCAGTTCTTC.

The count of this clonotype is one. This rearrangement joins TRBV28 to TRBJ2-1; 9 bases line up with TRBD2. Looked up from germline, CDR1 is MDHEN and CDR2 is SYDVKM. V trimming: 5 bases; J trimming: 8 bases; junction bases outside the gene matches: 10. The CDR3 sequence is 15 residues long. CDR3 nucleotides: TGTGCCAGCAGTACACAGGGTAGCGGGAGAGATGAGCAGTTCTTC. Its translation: CASSTQGSGRDEQFF.

This clonotype was counted between two and nine times. V is TRBV5-1 and J is TRBJ2-7; D unresolved. Germline-derived CDR1 and CDR2 are SGHRS and YFSETQ. The V end lost 4 bases, the J end lost 3 bases, and 11 bases lay between the germline ends. The CDR3 loop spans 13 amino acids. The CDR3 sequence is CASSLRSNYEQYF. The CDR3 DNA sequence: TGCGCCAGCAGCCTAAGGAGCAACTACGAGCAGTACTTC.

This clonotype was detected only a few times. The chain joins TRBV10-3 to TRBJ2-4; 9 bases fit TRBD1. CDR3 length: 14 residues. The V segment lost 6 bases and the J segment 8 bases; nucleotides outside the gene matches: 8. Germline lookup yields CDR1 ENHRY and CDR2 SYGVKD. For the CDR3, the DNA is TGTGCCATCAGCTCCGGGACAGGGAAAGACATTCAGTACTTC. Protein product: CAISSGTGKDIQYF.

The chain carries TRBV20-1 and TRBJ2-1; D is perhaps TRBD2 (6 bases). The CDR3 length is 14 residues. Trimming left V 5 bases short and J 1 base short, with 12 bases between. In germline, CDR1 is DFQATT, CDR2 SNEGSKA (reference sequence). The CDR3 loop reads CSAPPGGSYNEQFF. The CDR3 region has the DNA TGCAGTGCTCCACCCGGGGGTTCCTACAATGAGCAGTTCTTC.

CDR3 nucleotide sequence: TGTGCCAGCAACGCTGGGGTAAACTATGGCTACACCTTC. It translates to CASNAGVNYGYTF. This rearrangement joins TRBV6-1 to TRBJ1-2; D is ambiguous. The CDR3 is 13 residues long. The germline V and J ends were trimmed by 7 bases and 2 bases, with 11 bases remaining between them. Germline V gene sequence: CDR1 MNHNS, CDR2 SASEGT.